One sample yielded the 19 T cell receptor beta chains listed below, sequenced in a study of blood T cell repertoires in COVID-19 (dated by TCRdb to 2018 to 2020). The method was the immunoSEQ multiplex PCR assay. TCRdb limited this immuneACCESS table to in-frame rearrangements with V and J called. A share of clones is missing; checked studies link under half to unresolved V genes, and the rest is unexplained. For this sample the table gives a few hundred thousand clones, of which over 70% were detected only once. Over 3% of the sample rests with the top ten. The sample consisted of peripheral blood. The receptor set was obtained from a woman aged 80 or older with acute or convalescent COVID-19.

This clone has a count of ten or more. The rearrangement joins TRBV7-6 to TRBJ1-6, with unresolved D. CDR3 length: 16 residues. Germline V gene data show CDR1 as SGHVS and CDR2 as FNYEAQ. The V and J ends lost 5 bases and 9 bases respectively, with 20 bases between them. CDR3 in amino acids: CASSRGEGSSGSPLHF. The DNA for the CDR3 is TGTGCCAGCAGCCGCGGTGAAGGGAGTAGTGGTTCACCCCTCCACTTT.

The chain joins TRBV27 to TRBJ1-2, with TRBD1 matching 7 bases. The CDR3 loop spans 14 amino acids. V shed 6 bases and J 8 bases; nucleotides not matched to a gene: 12. CDR1 and CDR2 (germline): MNHEY, SMNVEV (reference sequence). CDR3 DNA sequence: TGTGCCAGCAGGGAGATTACAGGGGTGAGCGGCTACACCTTC. Translated: CASREITGVSGYTF.

V gene TRBV5-4 combines with J gene TRBJ2-2, with TRBD2 matching over 8 bases. Germline-derived CDR1 and CDR2 are SGHNT and YYREEE (reference sequence). The CDR3 runs to 16 residues. V lost 4 bases, J lost 7 bases, and 12 bases stayed unmatched. CDR3 amino acids: CASSAVAGGLGGELFF. In nucleotides, the CDR3 is TGTGCCAGCAGCGCCGTGGCGGGGGGCTTAGGCGGGGAGCTGTTTTTT.

This clone came up many times. The rearrangement links TRBV6-2 or TRBV6-3 to TRBJ2-7, with a tentative D call TRBD2 (5 bases). V was pared by 4 bases and J by 3 bases, with 19 bases between. This CDR3 spans 16 amino acids. Germline assignment: CDR1 MNHEY and CDR2 SVGEGT. The CDR3 region has the DNA TGTGCCAGCAGTTCCGGGCCCGGTCGGGGAAGCTACGAGCAGTACTTC. Translating gives CASSSGPGRGSYEQYF.

V gene TRBV19 combines with J gene TRBJ1-1; 8 nucleotides align to TRBD1. This CDR3 has 12 residues. Trimming took 5 bases from V and 10 from J; bases not matched to a gene: 6. CDR1 LNHDA and CDR2 SQIVND come from the germline V gene (reference sequence). In nucleotides, the CDR3 is TGTGCCAGTAGTCCCGGACAGGGAGCAGCTTTCTTT. Encoded protein: CASSPGQGAAFF.

This chain uses TRBV21-1 with TRBJ1-5; TRBD1, the table's D call, was not compared with the DNA. TRBV21-1 is a recognized pseudogene. The CDR3 covers 16 residues. The CDR3 loop reads CASSKTGGDGNQPQHF. CDR3 nucleotide sequence: TGTGCCAGCAGCAAGACAGGGGGCGACGGCAATCAGCCCCAGCATTTT.

The chain couples TRBV3-1 (or the pseudogene TRBV3-2) to TRBJ1-6, with D possibly being TRBD1 (5 bases). Germline V gene data show CDR1 as LGHDT and CDR2 as YNNKEL (reference sequence). The CDR3 sequence is 15 residues long. V lost 1 base, J lost 7 bases, and 11 bases lay in between. The CDR3 loop is CASSQGWQGNSPLHF. The CDR3 bases are TGTGCCAGCAGCCAAGGGTGGCAGGGCAATTCACCCCTCCACTTT.

CDR3 in DNA: TGTGCCAGCAGTTACTCGAGGGTCGGCGGTGAAAAACTGTTTTTT. This codes for CASSYSRVGGEKLFF. The chain combines TRBV6-2 or TRBV6-3 with TRBJ1-4; D is undetermined. The CDR3 length is 15 residues. In germline, CDR1 is MNHEY, CDR2 SVGEGT. The V end was cut by 0 bases, the J end by 7 bases, with 12 bases between.

This clone was seen more than once but under ten times. V usage is TRBV7-2 and J usage is TRBJ2-7; 8 bases are shared with TRBD2. The CDR3 sequence is 15 residues long. Germline V gene sequence: CDR1 SGHTA, CDR2 FQGNSA. Germline trimming cut 1 base from V and 4 bases from J; bases unmatched to any gene: 6. CDR3 sequence: CASSLESGLAYEQYF. Written as DNA, the CDR3 is TGTGCCAGCAGCTTAGAGTCCGGACTAGCTTACGAGCAGTACTTC.

V and J are TRBV10-1 and TRBJ2-7; D is undetermined. CDR1 is WNHNN and CDR2 is SYGVQD in the germline V gene (reference sequence). V was clipped by 7 bases and J by 4 bases, with 14 bases between them. This CDR3 comprises 13 residues. The CDR3, as DNA: TGCGCCAGCAATTGTAGCCTCTCGTACGAGCAGTACTTC. Translated, it gives CASNCSLSYEQYF.

V and J are TRBV27 and TRBJ1-1; D unresolved. Trimming stripped 4 bases from V and 0 bases from J, with 12 bases between. Germline CDR1 and CDR2: MNHEY and SMNVEV (reference sequence). This CDR3 has 15 amino acids. CDR3: CASSSWGGMNTEAFF. CDR3 sequence (DNA): TGTGCCAGCAGTTCTTGGGGAGGCATGAACACTGAAGCTTTCTTT.

The rearrangement uses TRBV7-2 and TRBJ2-1, with 7 bases aligning to TRBD1. Germline V gene sequence: CDR1 SGHTA, CDR2 FQGNSA. With V trimmed by 4 bases and J by 1 base, 4 bases remained unmatched. This CDR3 is 15 amino acids long. CDR3: CASSSSTGSYNEQFF. The CDR3 nucleotides are TGTGCCAGCAGCTCATCGACAGGGTCCTACAATGAGCAGTTCTTC.

The V gene is TRBV19, the J gene TRBJ2-7; tentatively, D is TRBD1 (6 bases). CDR3 size: 13 residues. Deletions cut 6 bases from V and 2 bases from J, with 11 bases between. The germline V gene has CDR1 LNHDA and CDR2 SQIVND (reference sequence). CDR3 sequence (DNA): TGTGCCAGTAGCGGACAGCGCGCCTACGAGCAGTACTTC. It specifies CASSGQRAYEQYF.

This chain uses TRBV27 with TRBJ1-6; 10 nucleotides align to TRBD1. Germline CDR1 is MNHEY and CDR2 is SMNVEV (reference sequence). V trimming: 7 bases; J trimming: 8 bases; junction bases outside the gene matches: 29. CDR3 length: 22 amino acids. In DNA form, the CDR3 reads TGTGCCAGCAAAAGGTTTGGTGGAGCAGTAAATTTCGACAGGGGGCTCGATTCACCCCTCCACTTT. This gives the protein CASKRFGGAVNFDRGLDSPLHF.

This clone occurred a few times. The rearrangement uses TRBV18 and TRBJ1-2, with 7 bases fitting TRBD1. This CDR3 spans 16 amino acids. Germline lookup yields CDR1 KGHSH and CDR2 LQKENI. Losses at the gene ends were 3 bases for V and 5 bases for J; bases not matched to a gene: 12. CDR3 in DNA: TGTGCCAGCTCACCGGTCCGGACGGGACAGCAATATGGCTACACCTTC. This sequence encodes CASSPVRTGQQYGYTF. The complete variable domain, with remaining parts taken from reference TRBV18 and TRBJ1-2, reads NAGVMQNPRHLVRRRGQEARLRCSPMKGHSHVYWYRQLPEEGLKFMVYLQKENIIDESGMPKERFSAEFPKEGPSILRIQQVVRGDSAAYFCASSPVRTGQQYGYTFGSGTRLTVV.

This clone showed up many times. The V gene is TRBV4-1, the J gene TRBJ1-2, with 7 positions matching TRBD1. V lost 4 bases to trimming and J lost 6 bases; unmatched junction nucleotides: 5. This CDR3 has 13 amino acids. Germline CDR1 and CDR2: MGHRA and YSYEKL. This CDR3 reads CASSPQGLDGYTF. The CDR3, as DNA: TGCGCCAGCAGCCCACAGGGGTTGGATGGCTACACCTTC.

CDR3 nucleotide sequence: TGCGCCAGCAGCTTGGTTGGCGGGATAAACACCGGGGAGCTGTTTTTT. It encodes CASSLVGGINTGELFF. The chain has TRBV5-1 and TRBJ2-2; tentatively, D is TRBD2 (6 bases). Germline CDR1 is SGHRS and CDR2 is YFSETQ. The CDR3 loop spans 16 amino acids. V lost 0 bases to trimming and J lost 2 bases, with 11 bases between them.

V and J are TRBV5-1 and TRBJ2-7, with TRBD1 matching 8 bases. V was clipped by 6 bases and J by 1 base; unmatched bases: 3. The CDR3 length is 13 residues. Germline CDR1 and CDR2: SGHRS and YFSETQ. The CDR3 DNA follows: TGCGCCAGCACCCGGGACAGGTCCTACGAGCAGTACTTC. It is translated as CASTRDRSYEQYF. Drawing the rest from reference TRBV5-1 and TRBJ2-7, the complete variable domain is KAGVTQTPRYLIKTRGQQVTLSCSPISGHRSVSWYQQTPGQGLQFLFEYFSETQRNKGNFPGRFSGRQFSNSRSEMNVSTLELGDSALYLCASTRDRSYEQYFGPGTRLTVT.

This clone was observed a handful of times. The chain recombines TRBV18 with TRBJ1-1, with D possibly being TRBD1 (6 bases). CDR3 size: 13 residues. The V end lost 3 bases, the J end lost 11 bases, and 16 bases lay between the germline ends. From germline, CDR1 is KGHSH and CDR2 LQKENI. The CDR3 DNA follows: TGTGCCAGCTCACCTTCGGTACAGGGCAAGGCTTTCTTT. Its protein is CASSPSVQGKAFF.